This T cell receptor (beta chain) was recovered during a study of blood T cell repertoires in COVID-19. Looking at the study overall: Collection of acute and convalescent COVID-19 samples took place in the United States, Italy and Spain. Sources were T cells, B-cell-depleted T cells, or PBMCs; the material itself was cDNA or gDNA.

Trimming at V came to 5 bases and at J to 3 bases, leaving 6 bases not matched to a gene. The germline gives CDR1 SEHNR, CDR2 FQNEAQ (reference sequence). This CDR3 region has 15 residues. In its sample, this clone was seen once. As handled by the study authors: By means of reference gene primer amplification, nucleated cell counts were estimated. TCRdb's table, derived via immunoSEQ multiplex PCR, lists solely in-frame clones and lacks some. V and J calls and clone size come straight from that table; D and trimming were deduced from the DNA. The sample contains approximately 380,000 clones, roughly 85% of which appear only once.

The sequence was obtained from a woman between 18 and 29 years old with acute or convalescent COVID-19. Material: peripheral blood. The rearrangement uses TRBV7-9 and TRBJ2-1; TRBD2 matches at 8 bases. CDR3 DNA: TGTGCCAGCAGCCGCGGGGGGTTCTTCTACAATGAGCAGTTCTTC. Residues: CASSRGGFFYNEQFF.